Following are 27 T cell receptor beta chains from one sample sequenced in a study of shared clonotypes between healthy human individuals. Assay: immunoSEQ multiplex PCR; the TCRdb copy retains only in-frame clones and omits some. The sample shows about 1 million clones, 65% to 80% of them seen only once. The specimen was memory CD4+ T cells sorted from blood. The subset: CD45RA-negative fraction. These receptor sequences come from a man younger than 35 in good health.

V is TRBV2 and J is TRBJ2-3; the D is unclear. Germline V gives CDR1 SNHLY, CDR2 FYNNEI. V lost 3 bases, J lost 4 bases, and 8 bases lay in between. There are 13 residues in the CDR3. CDR3 DNA: TGTGCCAGCAGTGACTCGTTTTCAGATACGCAGTATTTT. Encoded protein: CASSDSFSDTQYF.

This clone was counted once. The chain carries TRBV4-1 and TRBJ2-7; the match to TRBD2 covers 11 bases. The CDR3 sequence is 16 residues long. Germline CDR1 is MGHRA and CDR2 is YSYEKL. V shed 8 bases and J 4 bases; nucleotides not matched to a gene: 13. The CDR3 loop is CASASYLGTSGYEQYF. The CDR3 region has the DNA TGCGCCAGCGCCTCGTACTTAGGGACTAGCGGTTACGAGCAGTACTTC.

This chain uses TRBV7-9 with TRBJ1-1; D gene unclear. Trimming took 6 bases from V and 3 from J, leaving 26 bases between them. There are 18 residues in the CDR3. CDR1 and CDR2 from the germline V gene are SEHNR and FQNEAQ (reference sequence). The CDR3 sequence is CASSPRYYRTEHDTEAFF. CDR3 DNA: TGTGCCAGCAGTCCCCGTTATTACCGGACGGAGCACGACACTGAAGCTTTCTTT.

This clone appeared once. The rearrangement joins TRBV18 to TRBJ2-3; D is tentatively TRBD1 or TRBD2 (5 bases each). Germline V gene lookup returns CDR1 KGHSH and CDR2 LQKENI. The V end was cut by 2 bases, the J end by 4 bases, with 10 bases between. The CDR3 spans 14 residues. The CDR3 region has the DNA TGTGCCAGCTCACCAAACGGGGCCCCAGATACGCAGTATTTT. Residues: CASSPNGAPDTQYF.

The chain uses TRBV7-2 and TRBJ2-3, with 7 bases identical to TRBD2. CDR3 length equals 15 residues. The J segment lost 2 bases and the V segment lost 5 bases, leaving 7 bases of the junction unmatched. CDR1 is SGHTA and CDR2 is FQGNSA in the germline V gene. CDR3 protein: CASSKLALNTDTQYF. In DNA, the CDR3 is TGTGCCAGCAGCAAACTAGCGCTGAACACAGATACGCAGTATTTT.

This chain links TRBV9 with TRBJ1-6, with no clear D. The germline V and J ends were trimmed by 3 bases and 6 bases, with 13 bases remaining between them. This CDR3 is built from 15 residues. CDR1 and CDR2 from the germline V gene are SGDLS and YYNGEE. Written as DNA, the CDR3 is TGTGCCAGCAGCGGTGAAGCCAAGAGTAATTCACCCCTCCACTTT. Its translation: CASSGEAKSNSPLHF.

V usage is TRBV5-8 and J usage is TRBJ1-5; D is ambiguous. Trimming cost V 3 bases and J 0 bases, with 10 bases left between them. CDR3 length: 15 residues. Germline lookup yields CDR1 SGHTS and CDR2 YDEGEE. CDR3 DNA sequence: TGTGCCAGCAGCTCGGGGTCCATTAGCAATCAGCCCCAGCATTTT. This sequence encodes CASSSGSISNQPQHF.

V is TRBV5-4 and J is TRBJ1-2, with D maybe TRBD1 (5 bases). V lost 3 bases, J lost 8 bases, and 11 bases lay in between. The CDR3 has 12 residues. Germline CDR1 and CDR2: SGHNT and YYREEE (reference sequence). The DNA for the CDR3 is TGTGCCAGCAGCTGCCGCTGGGGCGGCTACACCTTC. Residues: CASSCRWGGYTF.

Regarding this clone: A far more abundant clone sits one base away, making this likely a read error. Other DNA sequences of this sample code for an identical CDR3. The V call is TRBV27, the J call TRBJ1-1, with D perhaps matching TRBD1 (6 bases). The germline gives CDR1 MNHEY, CDR2 SMNVEV (reference sequence). There are 13 residues in the CDR3. V lost 2 bases to trimming and J lost 5 bases, with 9 bases between them. The CDR3, as DNA: TGTGCCAGCAGTTTAACAGGGAGGACTGAAGCTTTCTTT. Protein sequence: CASSLTGRTEAFF.

J is TRBJ2-5 and V is TRBV10-1, with 12 bases identical to TRBD2. Germline loops: CDR1 WNHNN, CDR2 SYGVQD (reference sequence). The CDR3 is 15 residues long. The ends lost 0 bases at V and 4 bases at J; junction bases unmatched: 0. CDR3 sequence: CASSESTSGGETQYF. CDR3 nucleotides: TGCGCCAGCAGTGAGTCGACTAGCGGGGGAGAGACCCAGTACTTC.

V gene TRBV15 combines with J gene TRBJ2-1; 7 bases align to TRBD1. V lost 0 bases to trimming and J lost 4 bases; unmatched junction nucleotides: 3. The CDR3 consists of 15 residues. CDR1 is LNHNV, CDR2 YYDKDF, per germline (reference sequence). The DNA of the CDR3 is TGTGCCACCAGCAGAGAAAGGGGGCAATACAATGAGCAGTTCTTC. Its protein product is CATSRERGQYNEQFF.

The rearrangement uses TRBV30 and TRBJ1-6; D is unclear. The CDR3 covers 16 residues. Trimming left V 4 bases short and J 0 bases short, with 13 bases between. The germline CDR1 and CDR2 sequences are GTSNPN and SVGIG (reference sequence). This CDR3 reads CAWISSLSSYNSPLHF. CDR3 bases: TGTGCCTGGATATCTAGTTTAAGCTCCTATAATTCACCCCTCCACTTT.

The rearrangement uses TRBV2 and TRBJ2-3; D might be TRBD1 (5 bases). The CDR3 runs 16 residues. CDR1 and CDR2 from the germline V gene are SNHLY and FYNNEI. V lost 6 bases to trimming and J lost 0 bases, with 16 bases between them. The CDR3 loop is CASRRMGRTSTDTQYF. CDR3 nucleotide sequence: TGTGCCAGCAGGAGAATGGGCAGGACAAGCACAGATACGCAGTATTTT.

The J gene is TRBJ1-1, the V gene TRBV5-1; D is perhaps TRBD1 (6 bases). Germline V lookup: CDR1 SGHRS, CDR2 YFSETQ. V lost 4 bases, J lost 1 base, and 11 bases lay in between. This CDR3 has 14 amino acids. The CDR3 sequence is CASSEQGGNTEAFF. The DNA for the CDR3 is TGCGCCAGCAGCGAACAGGGAGGGAACACTGAAGCTTTCTTT. Using reference TRBV5-1 and TRBJ1-1 for the parts outside the CDR3, the full variable domain is KAGVTQTPRYLIKTRGQQVTLSCSPISGHRSVSWYQQTPGQGLQFLFEYFSETQRNKGNFPGRFSGRQFSNSRSEMNVSTLELGDSALYLCASSEQGGNTEAFFGQGTRLTVV.

This clone appeared a single time. The chain recombines TRBV28 with TRBJ2-1; 9 bases fit TRBD2. The V and J ends lost 10 bases and 8 bases, in that order; junction bases with no gene match: 6. CDR3 size: 12 residues. CDR1 is MDHEN, CDR2 SYDVKM, per germline. CDR3 region: CATAGGADEQFF. CDR3 nucleotide sequence: TGTGCCACCGCGGGGGGGGCCGATGAGCAGTTCTTC.

The J gene is TRBJ2-1, the V gene TRBV28, with D unresolved. Germline V CDR1 and CDR2: MDHEN, SYDVKM. The V and J ends lost 7 bases and 2 bases respectively, with 9 bases between them. CDR3 length: 13 amino acids. The CDR3 coding sequence is TGTGCCAGCACCCTACCAACCTACAATGAGCAGTTCTTC. Translated: CASTLPTYNEQFF.

This chain uses TRBV4-1 with TRBJ2-2, with D tentatively TRBD2 (5 bases). Trimming left V 0 bases short and J 5 bases short, with 10 bases between. Germline assignment: CDR1 MGHRA and CDR2 YSYEKL. The CDR3 consists of 15 residues. The CDR3 loop reads CASSQDLGRTGELFF. The CDR3, as DNA: TGCGCCAGCAGCCAAGATTTGGGGAGAACCGGGGAGCTGTTTTTT.

The chain has TRBV18 and TRBJ2-1; the D gene is possibly TRBD1 (5 bases). The ends were cut back, 3 bases at V and 8 bases at J, with 11 bases in the middle. This CDR3 has 13 residues. The V gene's germline CDR1 is KGHSH and CDR2 LQKENI. Here the CDR3 reads CASSPPTEDEQFF. The CDR3 bases are TGTGCCAGCTCACCTCCGACAGAGGATGAGCAGTTCTTC.

The chain couples TRBV11-1 to TRBJ1-1; D unresolved. Germline V gene data show CDR1 as SGHAT and CDR2 as FQDESV (reference sequence). The CDR3 spans 15 residues. Trimming pared 7 bases from V and 0 bases from J, leaving 15 bases between. The CDR3 DNA reads as TGTGCCAGCACCCTTAGGGTCACGATGAACACTGAAGCTTTCTTT. Encoded protein: CASTLRVTMNTEAFF.

As DNA, the CDR3 is TGTGCCAGTTCCCTCGCGGGTAACACTGAAGCTTTCTTT. Encoded protein: CASSLAGNTEAFF. The chain is built from TRBV6-4 and TRBJ1-1; no firm D call. V lost 9 bases to trimming and J lost 2 bases, with 13 bases between them. Germline V CDR1 and CDR2: MRHNA, SNTAGT. The CDR3 is 13 residues long.

The chain employs TRBV30 and TRBJ1-5, with D hard to call. This CDR3 is built from 13 residues. Germline CDR1 GTSNPN, CDR2 SVGIG (reference sequence). V dropped 2 bases and J dropped 4 bases, with 9 bases sitting between them. Here the CDR3 DNA reads TGTGCCTGGAGTACGGGGTTGAATCAGCCCCAGCATTTT. Protein product: CAWSTGLNQPQHF.

This clone turned up a few times. The chain has TRBV6-6 and TRBJ1-5; D possibly corresponds to TRBD1 (5 bases). V gave up 2 bases and J gave up 8 bases, with 7 bases separating them. The CDR3 consists of 12 residues. Germline-derived CDR1 and CDR2 are MNHNY and SVGAGI (reference sequence). CDR3 residues: CASSYIGEPQHF. The CDR3 DNA follows: TGTGCCAGCAGTTACATAGGGGAGCCCCAGCATTTT.

Of note for this clone: With a far larger clone one base away, a read error is the likely cause. V is TRBV6-6 and J is TRBJ2-6, with no clear D. This CDR3 is built from 15 residues. The V gene's germline CDR1 is MNHNY and CDR2 SVGAGI (reference sequence). V lost 4 bases, J lost 1 base, and 8 bases lay in between. CDR3 DNA: TGTGCCAGCAGTTGCGTCCGATCTGGGGCCAACGTCCTGACTTTC. Translated: CASSCVRSGANVLTF.

The chain couples TRBV5-1 to TRBJ2-4; 14 nucleotides agree with TRBD2. This CDR3 spans 16 amino acids. Trimming took 4 bases from V and 6 from J; bases not matched to a gene: 6. Looked up from germline, CDR1 is SGHRS and CDR2 is YFSETQ. The CDR3 region is CASSPGTSGSRNIQYF. The CDR3 DNA reads TGCGCCAGCAGCCCGGGGACTAGCGGGAGTAGAAACATTCAGTACTTC.

The chain uses TRBV30 and TRBJ2-3; D uncertain. Germline values: CDR1 GTSNPN, CDR2 SVGIG (reference sequence). Trimming took 0 bases from V and 7 from J, leaving 8 bases between them. This CDR3 has 12 amino acids. This chain's CDR3 is CAWSVATNTQYF. The DNA of the CDR3 is TGTGCCTGGAGTGTAGCCACTAATACGCAGTATTTT.

The sample holds a few counts of this clone. The chain recombines TRBV5-4 with TRBJ1-2, with 7 bases aligning to TRBD1. The CDR3 loop spans 13 amino acids. Trimming cost V 0 bases and J 7 bases; bases outside gene matches: 3. Germline CDR1 SGHNT, CDR2 YYREEE (reference sequence). The CDR3 DNA follows: TGTGCCAGCAGCTTGGAACAGGGGTCTGGCTACACCTTC. It is translated as CASSLEQGSGYTF.

This chain uses TRBV7-9 with TRBJ2-3, with a possible D match to TRBD1 (6 bases). Trimming pared 4 bases from V and 2 bases from J, leaving 10 bases between. From germline, CDR1 is SEHNR and CDR2 FQNEAQ (reference sequence). The CDR3 runs 14 residues. As DNA, the CDR3 is TGTGCCAGCAGCTGGGACACTTACACAGATACGCAGTATTTT. It yields the protein CASSWDTYTDTQYF.